In its sample, the clone carrying this T cell receptor (beta chain) was seen many times. Its antigen is as yet unknown. This record comes from a study of early T cells in non-severe SARS-CoV-2 infection. On the study more broadly: With bulk RNA from unsorted whole blood as input, sequencing yielded unpaired chains. Notes on the study in general: Anti-spike CD8 responses were favored in VDJdb matching, and private and CD4 specificities were missed.

This CDR3 has 15 residues. The V gene lost 6 bases and the J gene lost 4 bases, with 17 bases spanning the gap. The germline V gene encodes CDR1 MNHEY and CDR2 SMNVEV (reference sequence). Individually, cDNA molecules had unique molecular identifiers attached to them. TCRdb re-derived calls from the 5' RACE reads in MiXCR, one entry per CDR3 protein. This sample carries roughly 51,000 distinct CDR3 sequences, under 7.5% of them seen once, and the ten largest clones take about 3%. This TCR derives from an adult who was a healthcare worker with PCR-confirmed SARS-CoV-2 infection or an uninfected control (not recorded which). The chain links TRBV27 to TRBJ2-3, with D possibly being TRBD2 (5 bases). This sample comprised whole blood, obtained at baseline. CDR3 region: CASSHGLAGPDTQYF. CDR3 DNA sequence: TGTGCCAGCAGCCATGGGCTAGCCGGCCCAGATACGCAGTATTTT.